The 2 T cell receptor beta chains below all came from one sample that was sequenced in a study of cytomegalovirus exposure and HLA in healthy donors. A multiplex PCR was run with 60 Vbeta primers and 13 Jbeta primers. Sequencing was performed with immunoSEQ multiplex PCR; in TCRdb, only in-frame clones are kept and a portion is missing. Among roughly 170,000 clones, about 78% were seen once, and the ten largest hold about 13%. The sequenced sample was PBMCs. Receptor source: a woman aged 50 to 60 in good health and CMV-seropositive.

This clone showed up just once. The V gene is TRBV5-4, the J gene TRBJ1-2; TRBD1 agrees at 8 bases. J lost 7 bases, V lost 0 bases, and 8 bases had no gene match. The CDR3 sequence is 15 residues long. Germline CDR1 SGHNT, CDR2 YYREEE (reference sequence). CDR3 region: CASSLAVQGAGGYTF. CDR3 in DNA: TGTGCCAGCAGCTTGGCAGTCCAGGGGGCGGGTGGCTACACCTTC. The variable domain in full, completed from reference TRBV5-4 and TRBJ1-2, reads ETGVTQSPTHLIKTRGQQVTLRCSSQSGHNTVSWYQQALGQGPQFIFQYYREEENGRGNFPPRFSGLQFPNYSSELNVNALELDDSALYLCASSLAVQGAGGYTFGSGTRLTVV.

Note on this clone: The sample contains more than one DNA sequence encoding this CDR3. V usage is TRBV6-5 and J usage is TRBJ1-1; 8 nucleotides align to TRBD1. CDR3 length equals 12 residues. The germline V gene has CDR1 MNHEY and CDR2 SVGAGI. V gave up 6 bases and J gave up 9 bases; unmatched junction bases: 6. The CDR3, as DNA: TGTGCCAGCAGCTACGGACAGGGCAAAGCTTTCTTT. Translation: CASSYGQGKAFF.